Each of the 14 T cell receptor beta chains below was sequenced from the same sample in a study of blood T cell repertoires in COVID-19. TCRdb's copy holds only in-frame clones and misses some; the assay was immunoSEQ multiplex PCR. The data hold approximately 200,000 clones, with 79% observed a single time. Sequences were obtained from peripheral blood. The receptors stem from a man aged 55 to 70 with active or convalescent COVID-19.

The chain carries TRBV29-1 and TRBJ2-2; D possibly corresponds to TRBD1 (6 bases). Per germline, CDR1 SQVTM and CDR2 ANQGSEA. Trimming took off 7 bases at V and 5 bases at J, with 14 bases between the two ends. This CDR3 has 13 residues. This chain's CDR3 is CSAEPRGTGELFF. DNA for the CDR3: TGCAGCGCAGAACCCAGGGGTACCGGGGAGCTGTTTTTT.

A single count supports this clone. The chain employs TRBV29-1 and TRBJ2-3; maybe TRBD2 (5 bases). Trimming removed 7 bases from V and 8 bases from J, with 13 bases in between. Looked up from germline, CDR1 is SQVTM and CDR2 is ANQGSEA. The CDR3 is 11 residues long. The CDR3 protein is CSAETGSTQYF. The CDR3 DNA follows: TGCAGCGCAGAAACGGGGTCTACGCAGTATTTT.

The chain carries TRBV10-3 and TRBJ1-3; D is ambiguous. Trimming removed 5 bases at V and 7 bases at J, with 15 bases between. The CDR3 has 14 amino acids. CDR1 and CDR2 (germline): ENHRY, SYGVKD. The CDR3, as DNA: TGTGCCATCAGTACTGACACAGCGGGCAACACCATATATTTT. It yields the protein CAISTDTAGNTIYF.

The chain has TRBV7-8 and TRBJ2-1; a weak D match, TRBD1 (6 bases). Germline V gene sequence: CDR1 SGHVS, CDR2 FQNEAQ. CDR3 size: 18 residues. V gave up 2 bases and J gave up 0 bases, with 17 bases separating them. The CDR3 sequence: CASSLRQEVRGSYNEQFF. The CDR3 DNA sequence: TGTGCCAGCAGCTTAAGACAGGAGGTACGAGGCTCCTACAATGAGCAGTTCTTC. Together with reference TRBV7-8 and TRBJ2-1, the CDR3 gives the full variable domain: GAGVSQSPRYKVAKRGQDVALRCDPISGHVSLFWYQQALGQGPEFLTYFQNEAQLDKSGLPSDRFFAERPEGSVSTLKIQRTQQEDSAVYLCASSLRQEVRGSYNEQFFGPGTRLTVL.

The CDR3 sequence is CASSTGLAGTNTQYF. Here the CDR3 DNA reads TGTGCCAGTAGTACGGGACTAGCGGGAACAAATACGCAGTATTTT. The V and J genes are TRBV19 and TRBJ2-3; 13 bases line up with TRBD2. CDR3 length: 15 residues. CDR1 is LNHDA, CDR2 SQIVND, per germline (reference sequence). J lost 7 bases, V lost 4 bases, and 5 bases had no gene match.

V gene TRBV28 combines with J gene TRBJ1-2, with 9 bases that match TRBD1. Trimming cost V 6 bases and J 7 bases; bases outside gene matches: 18. The CDR3 extends over 17 amino acids. CDR1 is MDHEN, CDR2 SYDVKM, per germline. The CDR3 region is CASSRTSISTGGGGYTF. The CDR3 nucleotides read TGTGCCAGCAGCCGGACCTCCATCTCGACAGGGGGGGGTGGCTACACCTTC.

This sequence joins TRBV28 and TRBJ1-1, with D possibly TRBD1 on 6 matching bases. The CDR3 has 13 residues. The germline gives CDR1 MDHEN, CDR2 SYDVKM. The V and J ends lost 7 bases and 10 bases respectively, with 19 bases between them. CDR3 sequence: CASIKLRGRGAFF. CDR3 DNA sequence: TGTGCCAGCATCAAACTCAGGGGCAGGGGAGCTTTCTTT.

The chain joins TRBV21-1 to TRBJ1-1; the D call in the table, TRBD1, was not verified against the DNA. TRBV21-1 is termed a pseudogene. The CDR3 runs 14 residues. CDR3: CASSLGHLNTEAFF. DNA for the CDR3: TGTGCCAGCAGCCTGGGACATCTTAACACTGAAGCTTTCTTT.

The J gene is TRBJ2-7, the V gene TRBV5-5; D perhaps matches TRBD2 (6 bases). The germline V gene has CDR1 SGHKS and CDR2 YYEKEE (reference sequence). V shed 2 bases and J shed 6 bases, with 9 bases lying between them. This CDR3 contains 12 residues. CDR3 coding DNA: TGTGCCAGCAGCTTCTCGGGAGCCGAGCAGTACTTC. It codes for CASSFSGAEQYF. The complete variable domain, with remaining parts taken from reference TRBV5-5 and TRBJ2-7, reads DAGVTQSPTHLIKTRGQQVTLRCSPISGHKSVSWYQQVLGQGPQFIFQYYEKEERGRGNFPDRFSARQFPNYSSELNVNALLLGDSALYLCASSFSGAEQYFGPGTRLTVT.

This clone was detected a few times. V and J are TRBV9 and TRBJ2-3, with a possible D match to TRBD2 (6 bases). Germline V gene data show CDR1 as SGDLS and CDR2 as YYNGEE. V lost 0 bases to trimming and J lost 0 bases, with 17 bases between them. This CDR3 has 18 amino acids. The CDR3 here is CASSVAGTAGPSTDTQYF. For the CDR3, the DNA is TGTGCCAGCAGCGTAGCAGGAACGGCGGGACCTAGCACAGATACGCAGTATTTT.

The chain combines TRBV3-1 (or the pseudogene TRBV3-2) with TRBJ2-7; 12 bases agree with TRBD1. V gave up 4 bases and J gave up 2 bases; unmatched junction bases: 3. The CDR3 has 15 residues. Looked up from germline, CDR1 is LGHDT and CDR2 is YNNKEL (reference sequence). CDR3 residues: CASSPGQGAPYEQYF. CDR3 DNA: TGTGCCAGCAGCCCGGGACAGGGGGCCCCCTACGAGCAGTACTTC.

This sequence joins TRBV10-3 and TRBJ2-1; 12 nucleotides align to TRBD2. Germline assignment: CDR1 ENHRY and CDR2 SYGVKD. The CDR3 is 19 residues long. With V trimmed by 10 bases and J by 0 bases, 16 bases remained unmatched. Written as DNA, the CDR3 is TGTGCCACCGGTTCTAGGACTAGCGGGACTCCGAGCTCCTACAATGAGCAGTTCTTC. Protein product: CATGSRTSGTPSSYNEQFF.

CDR3 region: CASSPRGTEAFF. CDR3 bases: TGCGCCAGCAGCCCAAGGGGCACTGAAGCTTTCTTT. The gene calls are TRBV4-1 and TRBJ1-1; the D gene is possibly TRBD1 (5 bases). V lost 4 bases, J lost 4 bases, and 7 bases lay in between. The germline V gene encodes CDR1 MGHRA and CDR2 YSYEKL. The CDR3 totals 12 residues.

This chain joins TRBV7-2 and TRBJ1-6; D uncertain. Germline lookup yields CDR1 SGHTA and CDR2 FQGNSA. With 5 bases removed from V and 8 bases from J, the gap between germline ends came to 7 bases. CDR3 size: 12 residues. In nucleotides, the CDR3 is TGTGCCAGCAGCCTCTTTGATTCACCCCTCCACTTT. It codes for CASSLFDSPLHF. The variable domain in full, with the rest retrieved from reference TRBV7-2 and TRBJ1-6, is GAGVSQSPSNKVTEKGKDVELRCDPISGHTALYWYRQSLGQGLEFLIYFQGNSAPDKSGLPSDRFSAERTGGSVSTLTIQRTQQEDSAVYLCASSLFDSPLHFGNGTRLTVT.